The 28 T cell receptor beta chains below were found in one sample sequenced in a study of blood T cells in healthy people across ages. Next came a second PCR, run for roughly 7 to 12 cycles, which used a sample-barcoded 5' primer along with a J-beta primer mix. TCRdb re-analysed the 5' RACE reads in MiXCR, keeping a single row per CDR3 protein. The sample carries about 640,000 distinct CDR3 sequences, under 65% recorded once. Sequencing used blood. These receptors were taken from a man between 60 and 70 years old in good health.

This sequence joins TRBV20-1 and TRBJ1-1; D gene ambiguous. This CDR3 spans 11 amino acids. Trimming took 6 bases from V and 10 from J, leaving 15 bases between them. The germline gives CDR1 DFQATT, CDR2 SNEGSKA (reference sequence). Written as DNA, the CDR3 is TGCAGTGCCAGTCAGGTTTCTGGAGCTTTCTTT. Translated, it gives CSASQVSGAFF.

This sequence joins TRBV29-1 and TRBJ2-5, with 8 nucleotides matching TRBD1. V gave up 6 bases and J gave up 6 bases; unmatched junction bases: 9. This CDR3 is 13 amino acids long. CDR1 is SQVTM, CDR2 ANQGSEA, per germline. In DNA, the CDR3 is TGCAGCGTCCATGGTCAGGGGGCGAAGACCCAGTACTTC. Translating gives CSVHGQGAKTQYF.

This sequence joins TRBV14 and TRBJ1-2, with D maybe TRBD1 (5 bases). V was cut by 0 bases and J by 8 bases, with 10 bases left in between. Germline V gene sequence: CDR1 SGHDN, CDR2 FVKESK. The CDR3 extends over 13 amino acids. The CDR3 spells CASSQDTGFGYTF. Written as DNA, the CDR3 is TGTGCCAGCAGCCAAGATACAGGTTTCGGCTACACCTTC.

This sequence joins TRBV6-1 and TRBJ1-1, with D hard to call. The CDR3 is made up of 14 amino acids. The V end was cut by 2 bases, the J end by 7 bases, with 14 bases between. The germline gives CDR1 MNHNS, CDR2 SASEGT. The CDR3 DNA reads as TGTGCCAGCAGTGAATGGGGAAAAAAATTTGAAGCTTTCTTT. As protein: CASSEWGKKFEAFF.

The chain uses TRBV3-1 and TRBJ2-1; 8 bases are shared with TRBD1. The J segment lost 9 bases and the V segment lost 1 base, leaving 8 bases of the junction unmatched. The germline gives CDR1 LGHDT, CDR2 YNNKEL (reference sequence). CDR3 length: 15 residues. CDR3 sequence: CASSQGGRGLGEQFF. The CDR3 DNA reads as TGTGCCAGCAGCCAAGGAGGCAGGGGGCTTGGTGAGCAGTTCTTC.

This clonotype occurred once. V usage is TRBV21-1 and J usage is TRBJ1-2; the tabulated D call, TRBD1, remains unverified against the DNA. TRBV21-1 is described as a pseudogene. CDR3 length equals 15 residues. In DNA form, the CDR3 reads TGTGCCAGCAGCAAAGCGCTAGGGGGGACGTGGGGCTACACCTTC. It codes for CASSKALGGTWGYTF.

The gene calls are TRBV29-1 and TRBJ1-1; TRBD1 agrees at 8 bases. The CDR3 length is 11 residues. Germline V gene sequence: CDR1 SQVTM, CDR2 ANQGSEA. Losses at the gene ends were 3 bases for V and 7 bases for J; bases not matched to a gene: 1. The CDR3 reads CSVDRGHEAFF. The DNA for the CDR3 is TGCAGCGTTGACAGGGGGCATGAAGCTTTCTTT.

V usage is TRBV2 and J usage is TRBJ1-2; TRBD1 is a possible D gene (6 bases). The CDR3 is 13 amino acids. The V and J ends lost 6 bases and 2 bases respectively, with 10 bases between them. From germline, CDR1 is SNHLY and CDR2 FYNNEI. CDR3 in DNA: TGTGCCAGCAGACAAGACAGGAACTATGGCTACACCTTC. Encoded protein: CASRQDRNYGYTF.

DNA for the CDR3: TGTGCCAGCAGTTTACTCGATGAGCAGTTCTTC. Translation: CASSLLDEQFF. The chain combines TRBV7-2 with TRBJ2-1, with no clear D. The germline V gene encodes CDR1 SGHTA and CDR2 FQGNSA. Trimming cost V 6 bases and J 8 bases, with 8 bases left between them. The CDR3 is 11 residues long. Using reference TRBV7-2 and TRBJ2-1 for the parts outside the CDR3, the full variable domain is GAGVSQSPSNKVTEKGKDVELRCDPISGHTALYWYRQSLGQGLEFLIYFQGNSAPDKSGLPSDRFSAERTGGSVSTLTIQRTQQEDSAVYLCASSLLDEQFFGPGTRLTVL.

Regarding this clonotype: A read error may produce the germline difference seen at one junction end. The chain carries TRBV10-1 and TRBJ2-1; D is perhaps TRBD1 (5 bases). The J call may be incorrect, as the DNA end agrees better with TRBJ2-7. The CDR3 sequence is 14 residues long. The germline V gene encodes CDR1 WNHNN and CDR2 SYGVQD (reference sequence). The CDR3 sequence is CASTYDSSYNEQYF. The CDR3 DNA reads as TGTGCCAGCACCTACGACAGCTCCTACAATGAGCAGTACTTC.

This clonotype showed up just once. This chain joins TRBV28 and TRBJ1-6; possible D gene TRBD1, 6 bases. Germline V CDR1 and CDR2: MDHEN, SYDVKM. V was pared by 4 bases and J by 18 bases, with 16 bases between. There are 12 residues in the CDR3. In DNA, the CDR3 is TGTGCCAGCAGTTCCGGGACACCTCCCTCCCACTTT. This translates into CASSSGTPPSHF.

About this clonotype: This may come from a read error, since a much larger clone is one base off. This chain connects TRBV7-9 to TRBJ2-7; D remains unclear. CDR1 is SEHNR and CDR2 is FQNEAQ in the germline V gene (reference sequence). The CDR3 spans 12 residues. The CDR3 sequence is CASILHGYEQYF. CDR3 sequence (DNA): TGTGCCAGCATCTTACACGGCTACGAGCAGTACTTC.

The CDR3 is CSARRAGYYGYTF. The CDR3 DNA follows: TGCAGTGCCCGACGCGCAGGATACTATGGCTACACCTTC. V gene TRBV20-1 combines with J gene TRBJ1-2; D unclear. The germline gives CDR1 DFQATT, CDR2 SNEGSKA (reference sequence). Trimming took off 6 bases at V and 3 bases at J, with 14 bases between the two ends. The CDR3 has 13 amino acids.

A few counts support this clonotype. V usage is TRBV7-2 and J usage is TRBJ2-3; 9 nucleotides line up with TRBD2. Germline CDR1 is SGHTA and CDR2 is FQGNSA. V lost 1 base and J lost 3; bases outside the gene matches: 8. The CDR3 runs to 17 residues. The DNA for the CDR3 is TGTGCCAGCAGCTTAGATGTGGGCGGGGGGGCAACAGATACGCAGTATTTT. Amino acids: CASSLDVGGGATDTQYF. Full variable domain (rest looked up from reference TRBV7-2 and TRBJ2-3): GAGVSQSPSNKVTEKGKDVELRCDPISGHTALYWYRQSLGQGLEFLIYFQGNSAPDKSGLPSDRFSAERTGGSVSTLTIQRTQQEDSAVYLCASSLDVGGGATDTQYFGPGTRLTVL.

In its sample, this clonotype was seen many times. The chain has TRBV20-1 and TRBJ2-7, with TRBD2 identical over 9 bases. The germline gives CDR1 DFQATT, CDR2 SNEGSKA (reference sequence). This CDR3 spans 14 amino acids. Trimming at V came to 4 bases and at J to 3 bases, leaving 7 bases not matched to a gene. The CDR3 reads CSANSGGLDYEQYF. The CDR3 nucleotides are TGCAGTGCTAATAGCGGGGGTCTGGACTACGAGCAGTACTTC.

This clonotype has only a few counts. The V and J genes are TRBV6-5 and TRBJ1-1, with 8 bases fitting TRBD1. V lost 7 bases to trimming and J lost 2 bases; unmatched junction nucleotides: 6. Germline V lookup: CDR1 MNHEY, CDR2 SVGAGI. This CDR3 spans 14 amino acids. This chain's CDR3 is CASTRQGTNTEAFF. CDR3 DNA sequence: TGTGCCAGCACCAGACAGGGGACTAACACTGAAGCTTTCTTT.

As to this clonotype: The junction does not match germline at one end; this may be a read error. The V and J genes are TRBV7-6 and TRBJ2-5; possible D gene TRBD2, 5 bases. This CDR3 has 15 amino acids. Germline assignment: CDR1 SGHVS and CDR2 FNYEAQ. The CDR3 here is CASSLEIPPGETQYF. Here the CDR3 DNA reads TGTGCCAGCAGTTTAGAGATACCCCCGGGGGAGACCCAGTACTTC.

The chain combines TRBV20-1 with TRBJ2-1; 7 bases fit TRBD1. The CDR3 is 15 residues long. V trimming: 1 base; J trimming: 3 bases; junction bases outside the gene matches: 6. Looked up from germline, CDR1 is DFQATT and CDR2 is SNEGSKA (reference sequence). The CDR3 bases are TGCAGTGCTAGAGTCCAAGGGGGCGGCTACAATGAGCAGTTCTTC. This sequence encodes CSARVQGGGYNEQFF.

V usage is TRBV5-1 and J usage is TRBJ2-3; 8 bases line up with TRBD2. The junction had 12 bases not matched to a gene; V was cut back by 4 bases and J by 2 bases. Germline values: CDR1 SGHRS, CDR2 YFSETQ. This CDR3 comprises 17 residues. CDR3: CASSRNPAGDITDTQYF. In DNA form, the CDR3 reads TGCGCCAGCAGCCGAAACCCAGCGGGGGACATCACAGATACGCAGTATTTT.

There are a few counts of this clonotype. This chain connects TRBV28 to TRBJ2-3, with D tentatively TRBD1 (5 bases). Per the germline V gene, CDR1 is MDHEN and CDR2 is SYDVKM. V was trimmed by 6 bases and J by 5 bases, leaving 15 bases between them. The CDR3 is made up of 14 amino acids. The CDR3: CASSPPGQGDTQYF. In DNA, the CDR3 is TGTGCCAGCAGCCCCCCCGGGCAGGGAGATACGCAGTATTTT.

The V gene is TRBV15, the J gene TRBJ2-5, with D possibly matching TRBD1 (5 bases). The end of the DNA fits TRBJ2-7 better, so the J call may be wrong. CDR1 and CDR2 (germline): LNHNV, YYDKDF (reference sequence). The CDR3 spans 13 residues. The CDR3 loop is CATSRDLQGEQYF. DNA for the CDR3: TGTGCCACCAGCAGAGATCTGCAGGGCGAGCAGTACTTC.

V gene TRBV28 combines with J gene TRBJ2-6; 8 nucleotides align to TRBD1. Germline V gene sequence: CDR1 MDHEN, CDR2 SYDVKM. This CDR3 has 18 residues. Trimming removed 3 bases from V and 1 base from J; junction bases left unmatched: 8. The CDR3 DNA is TGTGCCAGCAGTTTCGGAAGCAGGGGGCAATCTGGGGCCAACGTCCTGACTTTC. Encoded protein: CASSFGSRGQSGANVLTF. Supplemented by reference TRBV28 and TRBJ2-6, the full variable domain reads DVKVTQSSRYLVKRTGEKVFLECVQDMDHENMFWYRQDPGLGLRLIYFSYDVKMKEKGDIPEGYSVSREKKERFSLILESASTNQTSMYLCASSFGSRGQSGANVLTFGAGSRLTVL.

The rearrangement uses TRBV4-2 and TRBJ2-5; 11 bases fit TRBD1. The CDR3 length is 15 residues. V gave up 1 base and J gave up 5 bases; unmatched junction bases: 3. CDR1 and CDR2 (germline): LGHNA, YNFKEQ. The CDR3 loop reads CASSQGTGGWETQYF. DNA of the CDR3: TGTGCCAGCAGCCAAGGGACAGGGGGCTGGGAGACCCAGTACTTC.

This chain connects TRBV5-1 to TRBJ2-4; D unresolved. The V and J ends lost 0 bases and 5 bases respectively, with 6 bases between them. Germline-derived CDR1 and CDR2 are SGHRS and YFSETQ. This CDR3 contains 13 residues. CDR3 residues: CASSLGPENIQYF. CDR3 DNA: TGCGCCAGCAGCTTGGGTCCCGAAAACATTCAGTACTTC. Looking up the rest from reference TRBV5-1 and TRBJ2-4 gives the full variable domain: KAGVTQTPRYLIKTRGQQVTLSCSPISGHRSVSWYQQTPGQGLQFLFEYFSETQRNKGNFPGRFSGRQFSNSRSEMNVSTLELGDSALYLCASSLGPENIQYFGAGTRLSVL.

This clonotype was seen more than once but under ten times. The rearrangement links TRBV20-1 to TRBJ2-7; TRBD1 matches at 7 bases. The last part of the DNA fits TRBJ2-5 better; the J call may be wrong. CDR1 is DFQATT and CDR2 is SNEGSKA in the germline V gene (reference sequence). This CDR3 spans 14 amino acids. The CDR3 DNA reads as TGCAGTGCTAGTGCTAGGGGGCACGGAGAGACCCAGTACTTC. This encodes CSASARGHGETQYF.

The chain joins TRBV4-2 to TRBJ2-1, with 11 bases identical to TRBD1. The CDR3 loop spans 17 amino acids. The V segment lost 0 bases and the J segment 2 bases; nucleotides outside the gene matches: 3. CDR1 LGHNA and CDR2 YNFKEQ come from the germline V gene. The chain's CDR3 is CASSQDMDRGPYNEQFF. Written as DNA, the CDR3 is TGTGCCAGCAGCCAAGATATGGACAGGGGGCCCTACAATGAGCAGTTCTTC.

This clonotype was counted only a few times. The rearrangement uses TRBV12-3 or TRBV12-4 and TRBJ2-5; 14 nucleotides align to TRBD2. The CDR3 runs to 17 residues. Trimming removed 3 bases from V and 1 base from J; junction bases left unmatched: 4. In nucleotides, the CDR3 is TGTGCCAGCAGTTTGGGGACTAGCGGGGGTAGCCAAGAGACCCAGTACTTC. It encodes CASSLGTSGGSQETQYF.

The chain joins TRBV20-1 to TRBJ2-1; D is undetermined. V was clipped by 3 bases and J by 5 bases, with 14 bases between them. This CDR3 region has 14 residues. Germline loops: CDR1 DFQATT, CDR2 SNEGSKA (reference sequence). CDR3 region: CSASNPAMHNEQFF. The CDR3 DNA follows: TGCAGTGCTAGCAATCCCGCGATGCACAATGAGCAGTTCTTC.